A selection of T cell receptor beta chains follows, all from one sample in a study of identical twins. TCRdb re-called the 5' RACE reads through MiXCR, storing one row per CDR3 protein. The sample has some 320,000 distinct CDR3 sequences; around an eighth are singletons. The sample also formed part of further work on yellow fever vaccine responses in identical twins.

Sample: CD8+ T cells sorted from blood. These receptors were obtained from a woman aged 18-29 years in good health. CDR3s include the opening cysteine and the closing phenylalanine or tryptophan. A D gene is named only where the DNA matches it firmly. Expanded clones are given a class, and other clones once, few, many or no size at all.

d_gene | j_gene | abundance | v_gene | CDR3aa | CDR3nt
TRBD2 | TRBJ2-3 | . | TRBV5-4 | CASSLTSGVTFIGTDTQYF | TGTGCCAGCAGCTTAACTAGCGGGGTGACTTTTATCGGCACAGATACGCAGTATTTT
TRBD2 | TRBJ2-2 | few | TRBV7-2 | CASSSPPGTSFGELFF | TGTGCCAGCAGCTCCCCACCGGGGACTAGTTTCGGGGAGCTGTTTTTT
. | TRBJ2-1 | . | TRBV20-1 | CSASYERAEFNEQFF | TGCAGTGCTAGTTATGAAAGGGCAGAATTCAATGAGCAGTTCTTC
TRBD2 | TRBJ2-4 | few | TRBV7-8 | CASTQGTGGPGSIQYF | TGTGCCAGCACCCAAGGGACGGGAGGACCTGGGAGCATTCAGTACTTC
TRBD2 | TRBJ2-3 | many | TRBV9 | CASSVAGGGTDTQYF | TGTGCCAGCAGCGTCGCGGGAGGGGGGACAGATACGCAGTATTTT
. | TRBJ2-7 | . | TRBV4-1 | CASSQVDFYEQYF | TGCGCCAGCAGCCAAGTTGATTTCTACGAGCAGTACTTC
TRBD2 | TRBJ2-2 | . | TRBV7-6 | CASSLERVAGAGELFF | TGTGCCAGCAGCTTAGAACGAGTAGCGGGGGCCGGGGAGCTGTTTTTT
. | TRBJ1-5 | few | TRBV27 | CASRRPGQPQHF | TGTGCCAGCAGGCGCCCGGGTCAGCCCCAGCATTTT
. | TRBJ2-1 | few | TRBV29-1 | CSVEDSYNEQFF | TGCAGCGTTGAGGACAGCTACAATGAGCAGTTCTTC
TRBD2 | TRBJ2-3 | . | TRBV7-9 | CASSLVLAGEDTQYF | TGTGCCAGCAGCTTAGTACTAGCGGGAGAAGATACGCAGTATTTT
. | TRBJ2-1 | few | TRBV11-2 | CASSYDGVKEQFF | TGTGCCAGCAGCTACGATGGGGTAAAGGAGCAGTTCTTC
TRBD2 | TRBJ2-7 | few | TRBV6-1 | CASRSAYAGGPSYSYEQYF | TGTGCCAGCAGGTCAGCGTATGCGGGAGGGCCCTCTTACTCCTACGAGCAGTACTTC
TRBD1 | TRBJ2-1 | few | TRBV9 | CASSAGTGPYNEQFF | TGTGCCAGCAGCGCCGGGACAGGCCCGTACAATGAGCAGTTCTTC
. | TRBJ2-7 | . | TRBV27 | CASSLSGFSEQYF | TGTGCCAGCAGTTTATCTGGTTTCTCCGAGCAGTACTTC
. | TRBJ2-1 | few | TRBV14 | CASSQDFGLYNEQFF | TGTGCCAGCAGCCAAGATTTCGGACTATACAATGAGCAGTTCTTC
. | TRBJ2-1 | few | TRBV28 | CASSPTIYGPHNEQFF | TGTGCCAGCAGCCCTACAATATACGGGCCCCACAATGAGCAGTTCTTC
. | TRBJ2-7 | . | TRBV25-1 | CATLPSYEQYF | TGTGCCACCTTACCCTCCTACGAGCAGTACTTC
. | TRBJ2-2 | . | TRBV27 | CASSLSWSGELFF | TGTGCCAGCAGTTTATCGTGGTCCGGGGAGCTGTTTTTT
. | TRBJ2-2 | few | TRBV12-3/TRBV12-4 | CASSLAHKDLELFF | TGTGCCAGCAGTTTAGCGCATAAGGACCTGGAGCTGTTTTTT
TRBD2 | TRBJ2-7 | few | TRBV6-1 | CASSEWLADTYEQYF | TGTGCCAGCAGTGAATGGCTAGCGGATACCTACGAGCAGTACTTC
. | TRBJ2-3 | many | TRBV12-3/TRBV12-4 | CASTLGKSTDTQYF | TGTGCCAGCACCCTCGGGAAGAGCACAGATACGCAGTATTTT
TRBD1 | TRBJ2-1 | few | TRBV9 | CASSPSGQNYNEQFF | TGTGCCAGCAGCCCATCGGGACAGAATTACAATGAGCAGTTCTTC
. | TRBJ2-7 | . | TRBV20-1 | CSARLGRLYEQYF | TGCAGTGCTAGATTGGGCAGACTCTACGAGCAGTACTTC
TRBD2 | TRBJ2-3 | . | TRBV24-1 | CATSDQSGGAETDTQYF | TGTGCCACCAGTGATCAAAGCGGGGGGGCCGAAACAGATACGCAGTATTTT
. | TRBJ1-3 | few | TRBV12-3/TRBV12-4 | CASSTRFGNTIYF | TGTGCCAGCAGTACGCGGTTTGGAAACACCATATATTTT
. | TRBJ2-5 | . | TRBV15 | CATSRDGGHSQETQYF | TGTGCCACCAGCAGAGATGGGGGACACAGCCAAGAGACCCAGTACTTC
. | TRBJ2-2 | . | TRBV11-2 | CASSPRWQSNTGELFF | TGTGCCAGCAGCCCCCGGTGGCAGTCGAACACCGGGGAGCTGTTTTTT
TRBD2 | TRBJ2-1 | many | TRBV12-3/TRBV12-4 | CASTPGAGGYNEQFF | TGTGCCAGCACCCCAGGGGCGGGAGGTTACAATGAGCAGTTCTTC
TRBD2 | TRBJ2-2 | . | TRBV2 | CASSDWREEVSGELFF | TGTGCCAGCAGTGATTGGCGGGAGGAGGTTTCCGGGGAGCTGTTTTTT
. | TRBJ2-3 | many | TRBV7-8 | CASSLQGSADTQYF | TGTGCCAGCAGCTTACAGGGTAGCGCAGATACGCAGTATTTT
. | TRBJ2-7 | . | TRBV14 | CASSQDFGPGYEQYF | TGTGCCAGCAGCCAAGATTTCGGGCCCGGCTACGAGCAGTACTTC
TRBD2 | TRBJ2-7 | . | TRBV4-2 | CASSSLAGPSGEQYF | TGTGCCAGCAGCTCTTTAGCGGGTCCCTCTGGGGAGCAGTACTTC
TRBD1 | TRBJ2-3 | . | TRBV9 | CASSAIDRVTDTQYF | TGTGCCAGCAGCGCCATTGACAGGGTCACAGATACGCAGTATTTT
. | TRBJ1-1 | many | TRBV4-1 | CASSQIGLNTEAFF | TGCGCCAGCAGCCAAATAGGCCTGAACACTGAAGCTTTCTTT
. | TRBJ1-1 | . | TRBV7-9 | CASSLGAVRGTEAFF | TGTGCCAGCAGCTTAGGGGCAGTTAGAGGAACTGAAGCTTTCTTT
. | TRBJ1-2 | many | TRBV5-1 | CASSSGQNYGYTF | TGTGCCAGCAGTTCAGGACAGAACTATGGCTACACCTTC
. | TRBJ1-2 | . | TRBV29-1 | CSVEDPPDGRLWGYTF | TGCAGCGTTGAAGATCCCCCCGATGGCCGCTTATGGGGCTACACCTTC
. | TRBJ2-2 | . | TRBV9 | CASSVAFTSGNGELFF | TGTGCCAGCAGCGTAGCTTTTACTAGTGGGAACGGGGAGCTGTTTTTT
. | TRBJ2-1 | many | TRBV7-2 | CASTLEGDNEQFF | TGTGCCAGCACCTTAGAGGGAGACAATGAGCAGTTCTTC
TRBD2 | TRBJ2-7 | . | TRBV5-1 | CASSFRTSGDEQYF | TGCGCCAGCAGCTTCAGGACTAGCGGGGACGAGCAGTACTTC
TRBD2 | TRBJ2-7 | . | TRBV6-2/TRBV6-3 | CASLGAGAYEQYF | TGTGCCAGCCTAGGGGCGGGAGCGTACGAGCAGTACTTC
TRBD2 | TRBJ2-2 | many | TRBV20-1 | CSASSGEAHTGELFF | TGCAGTGCGAGCAGCGGGGAGGCCCACACCGGGGAGCTGTTTTTT
. | TRBJ2-1 | many | TRBV3-1 | CASAQTSPFRNEQFF | TGTGCCAGCGCTCAAACTAGCCCATTCAGGAATGAGCAGTTCTTC
. | TRBJ2-7 | many | TRBV5-1 | CASSPGYSYEQYF | TGCGCCAGCAGCCCTGGATACTCCTACGAGCAGTACTTC
TRBD2 | TRBJ2-3 | . | TRBV20-1 | CSAGRTSGGTYTQYF | TGCAGTGCTGGACGGACTAGCGGGGGCACATATACGCAGTATTTT
. | TRBJ1-6 | . | TRBV15 | CATSRDRGNSPLHF | TGTGCCACCAGCAGGGATAGGGGGAATTCACCCCTCCACTTT
TRBD2 | TRBJ2-1 | . | TRBV10-2 | CASSEETSGYNEQFF | TGCGCCAGCAGTGAGGAAACTAGCGGATACAATGAGCAGTTCTTC
TRBD2 | TRBJ2-1 | many | TRBV24-1 | CATSTNRLERDHNEQFF | TGTGCCACCAGTACAAATAGACTAGAGCGGGATCACAATGAGCAGTTCTTC
. | TRBJ2-7 | few | TRBV13 | CASSASHAYEQYF | TGTGCCAGCAGCGCCAGCCACGCCTACGAGCAGTACTTC
. | TRBJ1-1 | . | TRBV2 | CASKGRPMEAFF | TGTGCCAGCAAAGGCAGGCCCATGGAAGCTTTCTTT
. | TRBJ2-6 | many | TRBV5-1 | CASSLRTMGQGYSGANVLTF | TGCGCCAGCAGCTTGAGGACGATGGGTCAGGGATACTCTGGGGCCAACGTCCTGACTTTC
TRBD2 | TRBJ2-7 | few | TRBV27 | CASSSSGTSVDEQYF | TGTGCCAGCAGTTCCTCCGGGACTAGCGTAGACGAGCAGTACTTC
TRBD1 | TRBJ1-2 | few | TRBV5-5 | CASSPGQGALDGYTF | TGTGCCAGCAGCCCGGGACAGGGGGCTTTGGATGGCTACACCTTC
. | TRBJ1-3 | few | TRBV9 | CASSEGLAGNTIYF | TGTGCCAGCAGCGAAGGGCTGGCTGGAAACACCATATATTTT